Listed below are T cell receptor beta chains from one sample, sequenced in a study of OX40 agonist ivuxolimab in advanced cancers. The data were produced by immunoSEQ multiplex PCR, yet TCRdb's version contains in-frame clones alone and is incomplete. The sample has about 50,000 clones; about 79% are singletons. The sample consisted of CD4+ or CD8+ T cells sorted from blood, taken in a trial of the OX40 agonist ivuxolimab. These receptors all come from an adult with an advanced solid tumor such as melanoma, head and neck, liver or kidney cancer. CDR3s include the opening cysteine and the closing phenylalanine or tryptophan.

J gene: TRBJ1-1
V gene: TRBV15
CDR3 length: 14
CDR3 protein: CATSRDPGITEAFF

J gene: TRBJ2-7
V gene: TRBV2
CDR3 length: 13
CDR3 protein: CASGGQSIYEQYF

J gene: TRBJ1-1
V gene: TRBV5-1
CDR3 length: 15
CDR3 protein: CASRGQTAANTEAFF

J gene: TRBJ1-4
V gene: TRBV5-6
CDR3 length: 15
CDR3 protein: CASSDYRGREEKLFF

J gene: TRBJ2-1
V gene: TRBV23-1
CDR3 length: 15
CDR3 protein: CARTFRDRGKNEQFF

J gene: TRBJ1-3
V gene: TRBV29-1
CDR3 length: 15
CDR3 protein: CSVGIGQSSGNTIYF

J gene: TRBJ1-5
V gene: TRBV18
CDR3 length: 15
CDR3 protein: CASSLLGGENQPQHF

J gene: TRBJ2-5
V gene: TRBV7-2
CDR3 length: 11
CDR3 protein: CASRTVETQYF

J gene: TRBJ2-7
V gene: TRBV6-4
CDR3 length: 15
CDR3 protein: CASSPSGTGSYEQYF

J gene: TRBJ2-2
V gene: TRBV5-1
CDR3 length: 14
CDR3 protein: CASSSSGGTGELFF

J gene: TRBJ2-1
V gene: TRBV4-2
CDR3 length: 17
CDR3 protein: CASSQGVGRGAYNEQFF

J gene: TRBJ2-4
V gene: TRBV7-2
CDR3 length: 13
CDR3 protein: CASSTRPGDIQYF

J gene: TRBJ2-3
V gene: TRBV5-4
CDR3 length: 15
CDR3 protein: CASSPTGESTDTQYF

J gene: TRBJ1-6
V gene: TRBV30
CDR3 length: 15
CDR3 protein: CAWSGLGMNNSPLHF

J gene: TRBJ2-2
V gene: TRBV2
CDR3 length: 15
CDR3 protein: CASRFVTGGTGELFF

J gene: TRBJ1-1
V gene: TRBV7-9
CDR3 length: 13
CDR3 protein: CASSLEGGTEAFF

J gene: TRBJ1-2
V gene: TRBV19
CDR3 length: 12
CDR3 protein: CASRTGPRGYTF

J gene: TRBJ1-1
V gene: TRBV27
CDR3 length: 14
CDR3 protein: CASSVRGGVTEAFF

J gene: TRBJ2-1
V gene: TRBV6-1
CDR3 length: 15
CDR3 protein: CASSNLAGGSNEQFF

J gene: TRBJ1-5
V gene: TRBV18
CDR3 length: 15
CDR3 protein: CASSPAGTVNQPQHF

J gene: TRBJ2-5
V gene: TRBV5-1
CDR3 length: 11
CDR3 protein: CASSLDRTQYF

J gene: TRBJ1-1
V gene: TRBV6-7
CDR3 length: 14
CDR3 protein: CASSYSQGADEAFF

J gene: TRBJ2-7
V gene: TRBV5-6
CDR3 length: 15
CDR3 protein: CASTTGASGSYEQYF

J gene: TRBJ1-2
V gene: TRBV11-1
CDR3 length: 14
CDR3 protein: CASSSTTGPYGYTF

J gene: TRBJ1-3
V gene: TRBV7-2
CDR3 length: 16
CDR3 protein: CASSLAGQGAGNTIYF

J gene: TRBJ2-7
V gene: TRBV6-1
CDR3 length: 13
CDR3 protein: CATRDVRTYEQYF

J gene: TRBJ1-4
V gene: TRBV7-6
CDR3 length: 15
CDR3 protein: CASSPRTGVEEKLFF

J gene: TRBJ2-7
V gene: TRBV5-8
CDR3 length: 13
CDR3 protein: CASSPPLDYEQYF

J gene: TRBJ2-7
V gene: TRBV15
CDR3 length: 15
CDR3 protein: CATSSLAGGEYEQYF

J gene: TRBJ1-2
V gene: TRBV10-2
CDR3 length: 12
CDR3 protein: CASAPGHEGYTF

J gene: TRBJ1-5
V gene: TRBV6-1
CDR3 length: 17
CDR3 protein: CASSAMGQGWVNQPQHF

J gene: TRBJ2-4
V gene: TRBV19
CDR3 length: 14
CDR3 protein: CASSNPDYKNIQYF

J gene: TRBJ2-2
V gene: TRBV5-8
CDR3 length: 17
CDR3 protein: CASSRPSGGIGGGELFF

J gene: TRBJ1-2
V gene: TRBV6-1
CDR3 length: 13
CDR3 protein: CASSDLTYYGYTF

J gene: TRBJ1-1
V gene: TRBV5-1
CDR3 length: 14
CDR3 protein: CASSESGFVTEAFF

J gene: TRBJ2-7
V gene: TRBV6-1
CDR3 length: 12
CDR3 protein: CASSEAGYEQYF

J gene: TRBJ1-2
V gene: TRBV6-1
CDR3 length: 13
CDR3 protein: CASSVQGNYGYTF

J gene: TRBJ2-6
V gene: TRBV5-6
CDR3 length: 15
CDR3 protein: CASSTGVSGANVLTF

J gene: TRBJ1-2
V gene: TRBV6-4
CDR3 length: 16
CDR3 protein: CASSWTGGFNSGGYTF

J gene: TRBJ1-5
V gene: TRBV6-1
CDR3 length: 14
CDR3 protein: CASSWTDSNQPQHF

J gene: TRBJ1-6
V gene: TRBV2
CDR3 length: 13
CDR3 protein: CASAQLWDSPLHF

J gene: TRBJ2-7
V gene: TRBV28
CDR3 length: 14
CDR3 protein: CASIRAGDNYEQYF

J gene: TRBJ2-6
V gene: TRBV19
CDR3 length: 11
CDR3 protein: CATSGANVLTF